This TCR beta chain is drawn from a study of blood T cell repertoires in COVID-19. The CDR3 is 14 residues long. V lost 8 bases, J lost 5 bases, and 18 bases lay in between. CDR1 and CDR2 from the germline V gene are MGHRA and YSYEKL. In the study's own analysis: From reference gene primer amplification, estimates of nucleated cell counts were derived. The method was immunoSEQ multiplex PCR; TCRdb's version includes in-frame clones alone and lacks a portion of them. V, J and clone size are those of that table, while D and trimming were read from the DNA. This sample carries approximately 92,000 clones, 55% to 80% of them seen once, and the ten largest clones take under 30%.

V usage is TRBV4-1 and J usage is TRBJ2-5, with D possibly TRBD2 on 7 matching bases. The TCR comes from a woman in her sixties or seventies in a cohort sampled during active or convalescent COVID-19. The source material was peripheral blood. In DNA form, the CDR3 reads TGCGCCAGCGGTACGCTCGGGGGGCGGGAGACCCAGTACTTC. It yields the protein CASGTLGGRETQYF.